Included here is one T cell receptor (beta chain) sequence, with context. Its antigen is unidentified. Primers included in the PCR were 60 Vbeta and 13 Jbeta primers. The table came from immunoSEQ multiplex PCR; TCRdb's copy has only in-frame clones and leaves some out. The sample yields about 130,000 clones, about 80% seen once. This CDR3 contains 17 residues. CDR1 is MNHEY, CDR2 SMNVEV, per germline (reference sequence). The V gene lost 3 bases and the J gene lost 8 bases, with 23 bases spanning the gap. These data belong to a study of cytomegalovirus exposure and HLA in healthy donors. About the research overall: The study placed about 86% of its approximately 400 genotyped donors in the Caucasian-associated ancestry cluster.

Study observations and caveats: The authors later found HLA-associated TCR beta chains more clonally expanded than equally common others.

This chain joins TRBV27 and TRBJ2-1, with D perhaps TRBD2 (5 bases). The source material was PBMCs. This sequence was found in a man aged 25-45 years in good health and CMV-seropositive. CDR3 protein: CASSFLTHGGLNYEQFF. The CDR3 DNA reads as TGTGCCAGCAGTTTTTTGACCCACGGAGGTTTGAATTATGAGCAGTTCTTC.